This T cell receptor beta chain appears in the sequencing data of a study of beta chain features in type 1 diabetes. In the study overall: Sorted cells from all samples, numbering some 99,000,000, were examined.

What was sequenced were expressed TCRB transcripts, since all of the isolated RNA had been reverse transcribed. Profiling relied on immunoSEQ multiplex PCR, and the TCRdb table lists in-frame clones only, not all of them. The sample holds some 60,000 clones, around three fifths seen once. Sorting of CD4+ naive, central memory, regulatory and stem cell-like memory cells was performed via CD45RO/CCR7/CD25/CD127/CD95/CD27. Trimming removed 2 bases at V and 2 bases at J, with 7 bases between. CDR1 and CDR2 (germline): MGHDK, SYGVNS. The CDR3 has 15 amino acids. Sequenced material: Tregs from blood. The TCR was taken from a woman between 18 and 30 years old in good health. The chain couples TRBV25-1 to TRBJ2-6, with a tentative D call TRBD1 (6 bases). CDR3 loop: CASSETGTGANVLTF. Here the CDR3 DNA reads TGTGCCAGCAGTGAAACAGGGACTGGGGCCAACGTCCTGACTTTC.